Detailed here is one T cell receptor beta chain. The antigen is not known. TCRdb processed the RT-PCR reads anew with MiXCR; each CDR3 protein has one entry. The sample comprises around 530,000 distinct CDR3 sequences, 15% to 20% of which are singletons, and 2.5% to 3.5% rests with the top ten. This sample is drawn from a study of response to subunit inactivated influenza vaccine. Study-level findings and limits: Each seasonal influenza vaccination, the authors suggested, recruits few new T cells.

Germline V lookup: CDR1 LGHDT, CDR2 YNNKEL (reference sequence). Trimming stripped 5 bases from V and 6 bases from J, with 16 bases between. The length of the CDR3 is 15 residues. V usage is TRBV3-1 and J usage is TRBJ2-2; D is unresolved. This TCR was recovered from a man aged 45 to 70 who received an inactivated influenza vaccine. Sequences were derived from CD4+ T cells sorted from PBMCs, sampled less than 30 months after vaccination. The CDR3 nucleotides are TGTGCCAGCAGCTACACTACCCCTAGGGCCGGGGAGCTGTTTTTT. Its translation is CASSYTTPRAGELFF.